The T cell receptor beta chain described here comes from a study of molecular identifiers for immune sequencing clone quantification. Naive CD8 libraries came from around 20,000 to 1,000,000 sorted cells with 10%, 30% or 50% RNA. Sorted naive CD8 T cells were those defined as CD8+CD4-CCR7+CD45RA+. It was with previously described methods and listed TCR primers that bulk TCR libraries were made. MiXCR was run by TCRdb on the PCR reads, yielding one entry per CDR3 protein. Of about 640,000 distinct CDR3 sequences in the sample, about 20% were seen once. Study results and caveats: Highly expanded clone sizes could be underestimated by identical TCR molecules that share a barcode.

Concerning this clonotype itself: Its specificity is not known.

The sequencing input was naive CD8+ T cells from blood, with Jurkat cell RNA spiked in. Subset meaning: FACS-sorted CD8+CD4-CCR7+CD45RA+ naive T cells. The TCR originated in a human donor in good health. Some libraries in this study had Jurkat cell RNA spiked in.

As DNA, the CDR3 is TGTGCCAGCAGTCTAACTAGCGGGAGGGGGTATGAGCAGTTCTTC. It is translated as CASSLTSGRGYEQFF. V and J are TRBV9 and TRBJ2-1; 13 bases are a match to TRBD2. V shed 5 bases and J 8 bases; nucleotides not matched to a gene: 7. Germline V lookup: CDR1 SGDLS, CDR2 YYNGEE. The CDR3 is 15 amino acids.